This T cell receptor (beta chain) was identified during a study of shared clonotypes between healthy human individuals. Genomic DNA from each subset was divided evenly over several immunoSEQ plates. Method: immunoSEQ multiplex PCR; TCRdb's copy keeps in-frame clones and lacks some. The sample consists of around 1.9 million clones, 90% to 95% of them appearing once. Terminally differentiated effector memory CD45RA+ cells were excluded by CCR7 positive selection of CD45RO-negative cells. Trimming pared 3 bases from V and 10 bases from J, leaving 15 bases between. The CDR3 loop spans 14 amino acids. Germline loops: CDR1 MNHEY, CDR2 SMNVEV (reference sequence).

The sequencing input was naive CD8+ T cells from PBMCs. The chain couples TRBV27 to TRBJ1-4, with D perhaps matching TRBD1 (6 bases). This receptor was taken from a young man in good health. Some clones in this sample may be carry-over from other donors' samples. The CDR3 reads CASSFRGAQGKLFF. The DNA for the CDR3 is TGTGCCAGCAGTTTCCGGGGCGCACAGGGAAAACTGTTTTTT.